This T cell receptor beta chain emerged from a study of T-cell reconstitution after alpha-beta-depleted transplantation in children. General observations from the study: A year post-transplant, T-cell counts and diversity derived mostly from newly produced T cells. Several hundred expanded graft clones reportedly were the source of alpha-beta T cells about two months after transplant. Surviving recipient cells, namely T cells and thymic progenitors, were the source of high day-60 TCRbeta diversity in some patients.

Library preparation (for TCRbeta) was performed with unique molecular identifiers. TCRdb reanalysed the PCR reads using MiXCR and keeps one entry per CDR3 protein. The top ten hold 35% to 40% of the sample, which has some 200,000 distinct CDR3 sequences, approximately 8.4% seen once. This clonotype was counted once. Its antigen is undetermined. The sequenced sample was PBMCs, mostly from graft donor cells, obtained 360 days after TCRalphabeta/CD19-depleted stem cell transplant. The sequence derives from a male patient between 2 and 9 years old who had a stem cell transplant for acute myeloid leukemia, so the T cells may come from the graft donor.

The CDR3 loop is CASSQVGAGETQYF. As DNA, the CDR3 is TGTGCCAGCAGCCAAGTAGGGGCGGGGGAGACCCAGTACTTC. This chain joins TRBV3-1 and TRBJ2-5, with TRBD2 as a possible D gene (6 bases). Trimming cost V 1 base and J 5 bases, with 11 bases left between them. CDR3 size: 14 residues. The V gene's germline CDR1 is LGHDT and CDR2 YNNKEL (reference sequence).